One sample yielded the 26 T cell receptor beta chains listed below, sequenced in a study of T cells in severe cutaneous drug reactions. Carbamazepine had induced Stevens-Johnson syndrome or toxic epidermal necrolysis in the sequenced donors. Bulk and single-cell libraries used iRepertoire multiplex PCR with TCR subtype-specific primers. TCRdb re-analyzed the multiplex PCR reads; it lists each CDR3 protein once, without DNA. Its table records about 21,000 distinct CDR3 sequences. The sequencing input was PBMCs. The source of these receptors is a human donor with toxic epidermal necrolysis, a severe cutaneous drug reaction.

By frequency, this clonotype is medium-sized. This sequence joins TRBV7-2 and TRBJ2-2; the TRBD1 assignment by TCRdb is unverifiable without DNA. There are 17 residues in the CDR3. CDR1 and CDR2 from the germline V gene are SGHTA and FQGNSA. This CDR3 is CASSLRPPGEITGELFF.

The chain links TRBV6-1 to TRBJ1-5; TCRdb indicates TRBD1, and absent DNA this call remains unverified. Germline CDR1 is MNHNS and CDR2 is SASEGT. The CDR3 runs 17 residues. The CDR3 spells CASSAEGVLSSNQPQHF.

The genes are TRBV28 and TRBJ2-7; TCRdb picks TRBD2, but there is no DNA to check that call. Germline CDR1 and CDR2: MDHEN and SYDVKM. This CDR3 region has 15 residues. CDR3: CASSLGAESSYEQYF.

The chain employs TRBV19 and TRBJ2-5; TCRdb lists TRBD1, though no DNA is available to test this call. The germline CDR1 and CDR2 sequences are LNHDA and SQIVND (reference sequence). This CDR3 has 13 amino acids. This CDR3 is CASRGQGEETQYF.

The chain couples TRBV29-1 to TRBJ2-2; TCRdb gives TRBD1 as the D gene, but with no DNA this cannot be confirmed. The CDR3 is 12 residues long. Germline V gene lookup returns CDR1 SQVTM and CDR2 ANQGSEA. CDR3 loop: CSVTDPGGELFF.

The CDR3 here is CAISEFPSGGLMDGKNSPLHF. The chain employs TRBV10-3 and TRBJ1-6; the D call from TCRdb, TRBD1, cannot be confirmed without DNA. The CDR3 contains 21 residues. CDR1 and CDR2 from the germline V gene are ENHRY and SYGVKD.

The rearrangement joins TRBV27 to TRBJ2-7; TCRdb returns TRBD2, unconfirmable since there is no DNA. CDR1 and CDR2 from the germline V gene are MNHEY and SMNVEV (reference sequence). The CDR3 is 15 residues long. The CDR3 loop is CASSWTSGRAGEQYF.

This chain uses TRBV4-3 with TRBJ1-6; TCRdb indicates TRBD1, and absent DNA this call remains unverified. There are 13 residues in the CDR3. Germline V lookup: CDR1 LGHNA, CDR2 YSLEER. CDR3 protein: CASSRQGNSPLHF.

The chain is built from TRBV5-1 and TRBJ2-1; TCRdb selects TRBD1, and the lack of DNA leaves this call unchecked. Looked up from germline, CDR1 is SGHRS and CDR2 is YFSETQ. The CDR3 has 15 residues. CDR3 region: CASSPGQGSNNEQFF.

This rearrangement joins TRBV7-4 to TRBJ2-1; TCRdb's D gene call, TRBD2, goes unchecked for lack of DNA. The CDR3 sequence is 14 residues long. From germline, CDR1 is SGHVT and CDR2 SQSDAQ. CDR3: CADGGSGTYNEQFF.

This CDR3 is CASSLVQGNTGELFF. The V call is TRBV5-1, the J call TRBJ2-2; checking the TCRdb D call of TRBD1 is not possible without DNA. The CDR3 has 15 amino acids. Germline V gene data show CDR1 as SGHRS and CDR2 as YFSETQ.

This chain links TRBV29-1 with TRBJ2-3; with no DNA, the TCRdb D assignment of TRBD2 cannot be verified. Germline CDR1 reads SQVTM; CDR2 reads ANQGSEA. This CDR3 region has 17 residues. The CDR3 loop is CSVEEWGSGIDADTQYF.

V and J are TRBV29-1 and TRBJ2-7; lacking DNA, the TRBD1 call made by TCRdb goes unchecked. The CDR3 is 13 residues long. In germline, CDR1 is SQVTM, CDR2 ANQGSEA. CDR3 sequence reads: CSVEESTGNEQYF.

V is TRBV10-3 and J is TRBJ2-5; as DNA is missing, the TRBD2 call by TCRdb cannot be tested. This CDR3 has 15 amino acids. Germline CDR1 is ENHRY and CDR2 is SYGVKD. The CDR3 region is CAISDSGTSKETQYF.

This chain's CDR3 is CASSPALKGSYNEQFF. This chain uses TRBV4-2 with TRBJ2-1. Germline V gives CDR1 LGHNA, CDR2 YNFKEQ. There are 16 residues in the CDR3.

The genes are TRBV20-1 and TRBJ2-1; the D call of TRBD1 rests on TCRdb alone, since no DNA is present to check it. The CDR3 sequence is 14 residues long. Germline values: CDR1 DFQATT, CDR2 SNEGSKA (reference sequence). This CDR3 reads CSARDSGRWNEQFF.

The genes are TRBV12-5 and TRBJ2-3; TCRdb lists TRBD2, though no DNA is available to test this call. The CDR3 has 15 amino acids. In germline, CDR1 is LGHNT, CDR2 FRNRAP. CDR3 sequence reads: CASGEEGLAADTQYF.

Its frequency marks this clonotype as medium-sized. CDR3 amino acids: CSVEEPNTGSYGYTF. The chain employs TRBV29-1 and TRBJ1-2; TCRdb calls TRBD1, which cannot be checked without DNA. Germline-derived CDR1 and CDR2 are SQVTM and ANQGSEA. The CDR3 extends over 15 amino acids.

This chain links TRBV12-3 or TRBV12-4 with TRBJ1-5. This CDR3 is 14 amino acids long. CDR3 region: CASTLGGSSQPQHF.

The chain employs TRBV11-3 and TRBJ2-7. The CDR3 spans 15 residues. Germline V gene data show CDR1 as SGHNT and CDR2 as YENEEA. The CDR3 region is CASSLGVGDSYEQYF.

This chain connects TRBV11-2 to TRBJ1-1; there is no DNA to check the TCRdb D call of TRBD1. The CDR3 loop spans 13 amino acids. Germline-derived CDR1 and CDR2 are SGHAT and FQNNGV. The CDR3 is CASTLTGIAEAFF.

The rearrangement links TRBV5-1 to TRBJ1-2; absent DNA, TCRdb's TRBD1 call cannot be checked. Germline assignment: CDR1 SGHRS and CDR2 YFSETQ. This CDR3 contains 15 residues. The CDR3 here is CASSRPRGVQDGYTF.

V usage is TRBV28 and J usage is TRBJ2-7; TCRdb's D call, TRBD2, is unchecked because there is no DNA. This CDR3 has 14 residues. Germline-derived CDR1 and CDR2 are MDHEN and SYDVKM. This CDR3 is CASSVAGAAYEQYF.

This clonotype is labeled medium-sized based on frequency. The CDR3 sequence: CASTSVRGGGTEAFF. The V call is TRBV2, the J call TRBJ1-1. In germline, CDR1 is SNHLY, CDR2 FYNNEI. The CDR3 contains 15 residues.

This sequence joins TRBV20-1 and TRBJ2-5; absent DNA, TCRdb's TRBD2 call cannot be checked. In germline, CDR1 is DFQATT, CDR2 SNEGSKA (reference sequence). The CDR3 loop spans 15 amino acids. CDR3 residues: CSATGLAGRGRTQYF.

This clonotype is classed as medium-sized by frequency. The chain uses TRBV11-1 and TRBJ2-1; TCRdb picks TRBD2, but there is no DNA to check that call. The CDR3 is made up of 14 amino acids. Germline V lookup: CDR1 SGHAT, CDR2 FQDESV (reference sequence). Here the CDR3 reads CASSLPGAYNEQFF. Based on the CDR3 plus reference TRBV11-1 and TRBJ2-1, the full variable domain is EAEVAQSPRYKITEKSQAVAFWCDPISGHATLYWYRQILGQGPELLVQFQDESVVDDSQLPKDRFSAERLKGVDSTLKIQPAELGDSAMYLCASSLPGAYNEQFFGPGTRLTVL.